This entry lists 18 T cell receptor beta chains sequenced from one sample in a study of cytomegalovirus exposure and HLA in healthy donors. Assay used: immunoSEQ multiplex PCR; TCRdb lists only in-frame clones, some missing. Of 70,000 or so clones in the sample, around 90% were seen once. Sequenced material: PBMCs. These receptors all come from a man aged 18 to 29 in good health and CMV-seronegative.

The chain is built from TRBV27 and TRBJ2-7; 13 bases map to TRBD2. V lost 4 bases and J lost 2; bases outside the gene matches: 5. CDR1 is MNHEY and CDR2 is SMNVEV in the germline V gene (reference sequence). This CDR3 spans 16 amino acids. The CDR3 is CASSSRTSGGAYEQYF. In DNA form, the CDR3 reads TGTGCCAGCAGTTCGCGGACTAGCGGGGGAGCCTACGAGCAGTACTTC.

This rearrangement joins TRBV7-9 to TRBJ1-4; 9 bases match TRBD1. The CDR3 spans 15 residues. Losses at the gene ends were 5 bases for V and 8 bases for J; bases not matched to a gene: 9. Germline V gene sequence: CDR1 SEHNR, CDR2 FQNEAQ (reference sequence). In DNA form, the CDR3 reads TGTGCCAGCAGCCCCCCCGGTGGGACAGGGGAAAAACTGTTTTTT. It encodes CASSPPGGTGEKLFF.

This chain links TRBV28 with TRBJ2-1, with D tentatively TRBD1 (6 bases). V dropped 5 bases and J dropped 1 base, with 9 bases sitting between them. Germline-derived CDR1 and CDR2 are MDHEN and SYDVKM. The CDR3 extends over 14 amino acids. DNA for the CDR3: TGTGCCAGCAGTCAAGGACAGTCCTACAATGAGCAGTTCTTC. Residues: CASSQGQSYNEQFF.

This chain connects TRBV11-3 to TRBJ2-3; 8 bases align to TRBD2. The CDR3 covers 16 residues. With V trimmed by 5 bases and J by 1 base, 8 bases remained unmatched. In germline, CDR1 is SGHNT, CDR2 YENEEA. This CDR3 reads CASSGVRAGGTDTQYF. DNA for the CDR3: TGTGCCAGCAGCGGGGTGCGAGCGGGGGGCACAGATACGCAGTATTTT.

A few counts support this clone. J is TRBJ2-1 and V is TRBV7-2; 9 bases agree with TRBD2. V lost 9 bases to trimming and J lost 2 bases; unmatched junction nucleotides: 8. The CDR3 consists of 15 residues. Germline CDR1 and CDR2: SGHTA and FQGNSA. The CDR3 DNA sequence: TGTGCCAGTTTGGCGGGAGGGTCCACCTACAATGAGCAGTTCTTC. Its protein is CASLAGGSTYNEQFF.

This clone was observed a handful of times. The chain employs TRBV11-2 and TRBJ2-7; 12 bases match TRBD2. This CDR3 is 14 amino acids long. CDR1 is SGHAT and CDR2 is FQNNGV in the germline V gene. V lost 5 bases and J lost 6; bases outside the gene matches: 5. Here the CDR3 reads CASSVGLAGSEQYF. In DNA form, the CDR3 reads TGTGCCAGCAGCGTAGGACTAGCGGGATCCGAGCAGTACTTC.

V and J are TRBV7-2 and TRBJ2-7; 14 bases line up with TRBD2. J gave up 4 bases and V 4 bases, and 3 bases lay outside the gene matches. Germline loops: CDR1 SGHTA, CDR2 FQGNSA. The CDR3 consists of 15 residues. CDR3 region: CASSWTSGRFYEQYF. CDR3 DNA: TGTGCCAGCAGCTGGACTAGCGGGAGGTTTTACGAGCAGTACTTC.

The CDR3 nucleotides are TGCGCCAGCAGCATGGGACTAGCATCCGACGAGCAGTACTTC. It translates to CASSMGLASDEQYF. This chain joins TRBV5-1 and TRBJ2-7; 9 bases fit TRBD2. This CDR3 has 14 residues. The germline V gene has CDR1 SGHRS and CDR2 YFSETQ. The J segment lost 5 bases and the V segment lost 4 bases, leaving 7 bases of the junction unmatched. Based on the CDR3 plus reference TRBV5-1 and TRBJ2-7, the full variable domain is KAGVTQTPRYLIKTRGQQVTLSCSPISGHRSVSWYQQTPGQGLQFLFEYFSETQRNKGNFPGRFSGRQFSNSRSEMNVSTLELGDSALYLCASSMGLASDEQYFGPGTRLTVT.

CDR3 residues: CASGKSGISPEAFF. The CDR3 coding sequence is TGTGCCAGCGGAAAGTCGGGGATATCGCCTGAAGCTTTCTTT. The chain joins TRBV7-9 to TRBJ1-1; D is undetermined. The germline V gene has CDR1 SEHNR and CDR2 FQNEAQ (reference sequence). The V and J ends lost 8 bases and 6 bases respectively, with 19 bases between them. This CDR3 comprises 14 residues.

The chain recombines TRBV5-1 with TRBJ2-5; tentative D call: TRBD1 (6 bases). CDR3 size: 15 residues. Trimming took 3 bases from V and 4 from J, leaving 16 bases between them. Germline assignment: CDR1 SGHRS and CDR2 YFSETQ. DNA for the CDR3: TGCGCCAGCAGCTCCGGCCCTGGGACACTAGAGACCCAGTACTTC. Its protein product is CASSSGPGTLETQYF.

V usage is TRBV4-3 and J usage is TRBJ2-1, with 8 bases lining up with TRBD2. The CDR3 is made up of 16 amino acids. Trimming removed 4 bases from V and 4 bases from J; junction bases left unmatched: 9. Germline V gives CDR1 LGHNA, CDR2 YSLEER. CDR3 in amino acids: CASSRSTSGGYNEQFF. In DNA form, the CDR3 reads TGCGCCAGCAGCCGATCAACTAGCGGAGGTTACAATGAGCAGTTCTTC.

The chain joins TRBV7-3 to TRBJ2-3; 9 nucleotides line up with TRBD1. With 5 bases clipped from V and 3 bases from J, the junction kept 6 bases outside the gene matches. The CDR3 is 15 residues long. CDR1 SGHTA and CDR2 FQGTGA come from the germline V gene. The CDR3 sequence: CASSGTGRATDTQYF. CDR3 sequence (DNA): TGTGCCAGCAGCGGGACAGGGAGGGCAACAGATACGCAGTATTTT. Based on the CDR3 plus reference TRBV7-3 and TRBJ2-3, the full variable domain is GAGVSQTPSNKVTEKGKYVELRCDPISGHTALYWYRQSLGQGPEFLIYFQGTGAADDSGLPNDRFFAVRPEGSVSTLKIQRTERGDSAVYLCASSGTGRATDTQYFGPGTRLTVL.

The chain combines TRBV6-6 with TRBJ2-7; 11 positions agree with TRBD1. The V gene end was trimmed by 6 bases and the J gene end by 4 bases; junction bases not matched to a gene: 5. The CDR3 is 14 residues long. Germline V lookup: CDR1 MNHNY, CDR2 SVGAGI (reference sequence). The CDR3 reads CASRNGQGAYEQYF. CDR3 nucleotides: TGTGCCAGCAGGAACGGACAGGGGGCTTACGAGCAGTACTTC.

The chain employs TRBV5-6 and TRBJ2-7; the match to TRBD2 covers 14 bases. Trimming took 4 bases from V and 5 from J; bases not matched to a gene: 2. The CDR3 is 14 residues long. The germline V gene encodes CDR1 SGHDT and CDR2 YYEEEE. The DNA of the CDR3 is TGTGCCAGCAGCGGGACTAGCGGGAGAAACGAGCAGTACTTC. Its protein product is CASSGTSGRNEQYF.

This chain links TRBV25-1 with TRBJ1-5; D is possibly TRBD1 (6 bases). The V and J ends lost 10 bases and 5 bases respectively, with 18 bases between them. Germline CDR1 is MGHDK and CDR2 is SYGVNS. The CDR3 loop spans 14 amino acids. In DNA, the CDR3 is TGTGCCAACGCCGTGCGGGGGCAGGATCAGCCCCAGCATTTT. Translated: CANAVRGQDQPQHF.

The rearrangement uses TRBV10-3 and TRBJ2-1; 12 bases are a match to TRBD2. Germline V gene sequence: CDR1 ENHRY, CDR2 SYGVKD. Germline trimming cut 7 bases from V and 6 bases from J; bases unmatched to any gene: 7. The CDR3 is 15 residues long. The CDR3 protein is CAITKTSGSGNEQFF. CDR3 bases: TGTGCCATCACCAAGACTAGCGGGAGTGGCAATGAGCAGTTCTTC.

V gene TRBV7-2 combines with J gene TRBJ2-2; the D gene is possibly TRBD2 (5 bases). The V gene lost 2 bases and the J gene lost 7 bases, with 14 bases spanning the gap. There are 15 residues in the CDR3. CDR1 SGHTA and CDR2 FQGNSA come from the germline V gene. CDR3 loop: CASSLSGQKVGELFF. The CDR3 nucleotides are TGTGCCAGCAGCTTAAGCGGCCAAAAGGTCGGGGAGCTGTTTTTT. Combining the CDR3 with reference TRBV7-2 and TRBJ2-2 gives the whole variable domain GAGVSQSPSNKVTEKGKDVELRCDPISGHTALYWYRQSLGQGLEFLIYFQGNSAPDKSGLPSDRFSAERTGGSVSTLTIQRTQQEDSAVYLCASSLSGQKVGELFFGEGSRLTVL.

This chain uses TRBV29-1 with TRBJ1-2; D is unresolved. Germline lookup yields CDR1 SQVTM and CDR2 ANQGSEA. The CDR3 covers 11 residues. V gave up 0 bases and J gave up 7 bases, with 6 bases separating them. Here the CDR3 DNA reads TGCAGCGTTGAAGATCTTCCTGGCTACACCTTC. Protein product: CSVEDLPGYTF.